The T cell receptor (beta chain) under discussion was sequenced for a study of circulating tumor DNA in untreated peripheral T-cell lymphoma. Study-level results: Tumor-specific clonotypes: identified in about 80% of patients, 85% to 90% of baseline tissues. A couple of patients with persistent post-therapy ctDNA stayed in remission. Detectable ctDNA after therapy showed a trend toward worse survival.

As for this clone: As yet, its antigen is unknown.

CDR1 and CDR2 from the germline V gene are SNHLY and FYNNEI. The CDR3 has 14 amino acids. V lost 6 bases and J 7 bases, leaving 13 bases between the germline ends. This table comes from immunoSEQ multiplex PCR, and its TCRdb copy is limited to in-frame clones, with some not included. This sample carries about 1,300 clones, about 70% of them seen once, and the ten largest clones take about 15%. This clonotype was sampled from a human donor with peripheral T-cell lymphoma. Sequences were obtained from cell-free DNA from blood serum. This chain connects TRBV2 to TRBJ1-6, with D hard to call. The CDR3 DNA follows: TGTGCCAGCAGCCGCCGGGCCACCAATTCACCCCTCCACTTT. It specifies CASSRRATNSPLHF.